Following are 21 T cell receptor beta chains from one sample sequenced in a study of shared clonotypes between healthy human individuals. Using immunoSEQ multiplex PCR, the repertoire was profiled, and TCRdb retains in-frame clones only, with some absent. The sample lists around 2.1 million clones, 90% to 95% occurring once. CD45RO-negative, CCR7-selected cells formed the naive CD8 fraction, which excluded terminally differentiated effector memory CD45RA+ cells. Sequencing was carried out using naive CD8+ T cells from PBMCs. The source is a man between 18 and 35 years old in good health. Some clones in this sample may be carry-over from other donors' samples.

The chain couples TRBV19 to TRBJ2-1, with a tentative D call TRBD1 (6 bases). The CDR3 is made up of 16 amino acids. The germline V gene encodes CDR1 LNHDA and CDR2 SQIVND (reference sequence). Trimming removed 5 bases at V and 0 bases at J, with 14 bases between. The CDR3 sequence: CASSPRTALSYNEQFF. The CDR3 DNA reads TGTGCCAGTAGTCCGCGGACAGCCCTCTCCTACAATGAGCAGTTCTTC. Supplemented by reference TRBV19 and TRBJ2-1, the full variable domain reads DGGITQSPKYLFRKEGQNVTLSCEQNLNHDAMYWYRQDPGQGLRLIYYSQIVNDFQKGDIAEGYSVSREKKESFPLTVTSAQKNPTAFYLCASSPRTALSYNEQFFGPGTRLTVL.

The chain uses TRBV28 and TRBJ1-1; 7 bases agree with TRBD1. Germline values: CDR1 MDHEN, CDR2 SYDVKM. The CDR3 contains 13 residues. The junction had 7 bases not matched to a gene; V was cut back by 5 bases and J by 7 bases. The CDR3 region is CASSPTTGLEAFF. Here the CDR3 DNA reads TGTGCCAGCAGTCCAACGACAGGGCTTGAAGCTTTCTTT.

The chain couples TRBV7-9 to TRBJ1-1; no clear D. Trimming took off 4 bases at V and 4 bases at J, with 10 bases between the two ends. Germline lookup yields CDR1 SEHNR and CDR2 FQNEAQ (reference sequence). The CDR3 spans 13 residues. The CDR3 region is CASSSHISTEAFF. In DNA form, the CDR3 reads TGTGCCAGCAGCTCCCACATATCCACTGAAGCTTTCTTT.

The chain recombines TRBV9 with TRBJ2-2, with a possible D match to TRBD1 (6 bases). This CDR3 comprises 17 residues. CDR1 is SGDLS and CDR2 is YYNGEE in the germline V gene. Deletions cut 2 bases from V and 0 bases from J, with 14 bases between. The CDR3 DNA follows: TGTGCCAGCAGCGTCCCCCGGGACACTACGAACACCGGGGAGCTGTTTTTT. It specifies CASSVPRDTTNTGELFF.

This chain joins TRBV7-8 and TRBJ1-1; tentative D call: TRBD1 (6 bases). The V and J ends lost 5 bases and 0 bases respectively, with 13 bases between them. Looked up from germline, CDR1 is SGHVS and CDR2 is FQNEAQ. This CDR3 is built from 15 residues. The CDR3 sequence: CASSPAQGLNTEAFF. Here the CDR3 DNA reads TGTGCCAGCAGCCCTGCCCAGGGGCTGAACACTGAAGCTTTCTTT.

This rearrangement joins TRBV6-4 to TRBJ2-2; 7 positions match TRBD1. The CDR3 covers 15 residues. J lost 4 bases, V lost 6 bases, and 8 bases had no gene match. Germline CDR1 MRHNA, CDR2 SNTAGT. The CDR3 loop is CASSPGQLVTGELFF. For the CDR3, the DNA is TGTGCCAGCAGCCCGGGACAGTTAGTCACCGGGGAGCTGTTTTTT.

V gene TRBV2 combines with J gene TRBJ2-5, with D perhaps given as TRBD1 or TRBD2 (5 bases each). With 7 bases removed from V and 6 bases from J, the gap between germline ends came to 18 bases. CDR3 length: 14 residues. The germline V gene encodes CDR1 SNHLY and CDR2 FYNNEI. The CDR3 reads CASITGDRVKTQYF. The CDR3 DNA reads as TGTGCCAGCATTACCGGGGACCGTGTAAAGACCCAGTACTTC.

The chain combines TRBV12-5 with TRBJ1-2, with 8 bases lining up with TRBD1. The germline V gene has CDR1 LGHNT and CDR2 FRNRAP. The V segment lost 1 base and the J segment 5 bases; nucleotides outside the gene matches: 9. The CDR3 covers 16 residues. Here the CDR3 DNA reads TGTGCTAGTGGTTTGGCCGGACAGGGCGTTCTGTATGGCTACACCTTC. This gives the protein CASGLAGQGVLYGYTF.

The chain joins TRBV4-1 to TRBJ2-7, with TRBD1 matching 8 bases. Germline V gene data show CDR1 as MGHRA and CDR2 as YSYEKL. The J segment lost 1 base and the V segment lost 5 bases, leaving 7 bases of the junction unmatched. The CDR3 spans 15 residues. This CDR3 reads CASSSGQGLSYEQYF. The DNA of the CDR3 is TGCGCCAGCAGCAGTGGACAGGGATTATCCTACGAGCAGTACTTC.

V is TRBV11-2 and J is TRBJ2-7; 9 bases are a match to TRBD2. Germline assignment: CDR1 SGHAT and CDR2 FQNNGV. This CDR3 has 16 residues. The junction had 10 bases not matched to a gene; V was cut back by 5 bases and J by 2 bases. The CDR3 here is CASSPRVRGRAYEQYF. The CDR3 coding sequence is TGTGCCAGCAGCCCTAGGGTCCGCGGGAGGGCCTACGAGCAGTACTTC.

This clone was found once. The V gene is TRBV27, the J gene TRBJ2-7; D remains unclear. Germline CDR1 is MNHEY and CDR2 is SMNVEV (reference sequence). The CDR3 sequence is 13 residues long. Trimming took off 8 bases at V and 0 bases at J, with 11 bases between the two ends. The CDR3 sequence is CASARLSSYEQYF. DNA for the CDR3: TGTGCCAGCGCTAGACTGAGCTCCTACGAGCAGTACTTC.

The chain is built from TRBV5-5 and TRBJ2-1; D is ambiguous. CDR1 and CDR2 (germline): SGHKS, YYEKEE (reference sequence). The CDR3 runs 16 residues. The germline V and J ends were trimmed by 0 bases and 8 bases, with 18 bases remaining between them. As DNA, the CDR3 is TGTGCCAGCAGCTTGGCCTTGGGATTCGGTAGGGATGAGCAGTTCTTC. Protein: CASSLALGFGRDEQFF.

This rearrangement joins TRBV5-1 to TRBJ2-1, with TRBD1 identical over 8 bases. CDR3 length equals 16 residues. Trimming cost V 3 bases and J 5 bases; bases outside gene matches: 10. Per the germline V gene, CDR1 is SGHRS and CDR2 is YFSETQ. Here the CDR3 reads CASSSGQGWGDNEQFF. The CDR3 DNA sequence: TGCGCCAGCAGCTCTGGACAGGGATGGGGTGACAATGAGCAGTTCTTC.

A single count supports this clone. J is TRBJ2-7 and V is TRBV19; D gene ambiguous. V gave up 8 bases and J gave up 1 base, with 0 bases separating them. The CDR3 has 9 amino acids. CDR1 and CDR2 (germline): LNHDA, SQIVND (reference sequence). Here the CDR3 DNA reads TGTGCCAGTTCCTACGAGCAGTACTTC. Protein: CASSYEQYF.

The genes are TRBV7-9 and TRBJ1-2; 8 bases are shared with TRBD1. CDR1 is SEHNR, CDR2 FQNEAQ, per germline (reference sequence). The CDR3 is 13 amino acids. V shed 3 bases and J 8 bases; nucleotides not matched to a gene: 5. The DNA for the CDR3 is TGTGCCAGCAGCTTCCCGACAGGGGTAGGCTACACCTTC. Its translation: CASSFPTGVGYTF.

The genes are TRBV4-1 and TRBJ1-4, with 7 bases lining up with TRBD1. Looked up from germline, CDR1 is MGHRA and CDR2 is YSYEKL. The CDR3 is 19 residues long. V lost 0 bases, J lost 10 bases, and 20 bases stayed unmatched. The CDR3: CASSQDWKETGWIQSKLFF. The CDR3 DNA follows: TGCGCCAGCAGCCAAGATTGGAAGGAGACAGGGTGGATCCAATCAAAACTGTTTTTT.

This sequence joins TRBV28 and TRBJ1-1; no clear D gene. The CDR3 is 12 amino acids. Germline loops: CDR1 MDHEN, CDR2 SYDVKM. V lost 2 bases to trimming and J lost 8 bases, with 9 bases between them. The CDR3 loop reads CASSLAHGEAFF. The CDR3 nucleotides read TGTGCCAGCAGTTTAGCTCACGGGGAAGCTTTCTTT.

The rearrangement uses TRBV20-1 and TRBJ2-1; D is undetermined. Germline assignment: CDR1 DFQATT and CDR2 SNEGSKA (reference sequence). CDR3 length: 10 amino acids. The V end was cut by 7 bases, the J end by 10 bases, with 11 bases between. The CDR3 nucleotides read TGCAGTGTTCGCCCCTGGGAGCAGTTCTTC. Its protein is CSVRPWEQFF.

The J gene is TRBJ1-2, the V gene TRBV19; D is ambiguous. Germline V gene lookup returns CDR1 LNHDA and CDR2 SQIVND (reference sequence). The CDR3 is 15 amino acids. V dropped 3 bases and J dropped 4 bases, with 15 bases sitting between them. CDR3 loop: CASSISVGKGYGYTF. The DNA for the CDR3 is TGTGCCAGTAGTATCTCGGTCGGTAAGGGCTATGGCTACACCTTC.

A word on this clone: Within the sample, other DNA sequences also encode this same CDR3. This chain links TRBV7-9 with TRBJ2-1; D is unresolved. Trimming left V 1 base short and J 0 bases short, with 4 bases between. The CDR3 spans 14 residues. Germline V gives CDR1 SEHNR, CDR2 FQNEAQ (reference sequence). CDR3 protein: CASSLGVSYNEQFF. The CDR3 region has the DNA TGTGCCAGCAGCTTAGGGGTCTCCTACAATGAGCAGTTCTTC.

The J gene is TRBJ2-1, the V gene TRBV27; 8 bases align to TRBD1. This CDR3 region has 16 residues. In germline, CDR1 is MNHEY, CDR2 SMNVEV (reference sequence). Germline trimming cut 5 bases from V and 6 bases from J; bases unmatched to any gene: 12. The CDR3 protein is CASSITYGTGPNEQFF. The DNA for the CDR3 is TGTGCCAGCAGTATAACGTACGGGACAGGCCCCAATGAGCAGTTCTTC.